This T cell receptor (beta chain) comes out of a study of cytomegalovirus exposure and HLA in healthy donors. Germline V gene sequence: CDR1 SGHNT, CDR2 YYREEE (reference sequence). V was shortened by 4 bases and J by 0 bases, with 5 bases between the two germline ends. The CDR3 has 13 residues. TCRdb's copy holds only in-frame clones and misses some; the assay was immunoSEQ multiplex PCR. The table lists 150,000 to 200,000 clones, approximately 84% of them singletons. This receptor was identified in a man aged 18-30 years in good health and CMV-seropositive. The genes are TRBV5-4 and TRBJ2-4; D is uncertain. The sequencing input was PBMCs. CDR3 in DNA: TGTGCCAGCAGCGCGATAGCCAAAAACATTCAGTACTTC. It specifies CASSAIAKNIQYF.